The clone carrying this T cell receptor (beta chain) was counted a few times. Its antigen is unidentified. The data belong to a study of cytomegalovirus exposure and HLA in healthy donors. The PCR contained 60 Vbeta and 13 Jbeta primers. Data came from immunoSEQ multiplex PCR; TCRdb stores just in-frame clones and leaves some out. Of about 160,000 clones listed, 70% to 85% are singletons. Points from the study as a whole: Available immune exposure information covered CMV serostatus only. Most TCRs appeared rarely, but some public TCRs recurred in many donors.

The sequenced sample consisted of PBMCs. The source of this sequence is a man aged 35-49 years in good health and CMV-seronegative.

In nucleotides, the CDR3 is TGCGCCAGCAGCTGGGGACAGGGGCTTAACACTGAAGCTTTCTTT. Encoded protein: CASSWGQGLNTEAFF. The V call is TRBV5-1, the J call TRBJ1-1; 10 bases line up with TRBD1. CDR1 and CDR2 (germline): SGHRS, YFSETQ. This CDR3 has 15 amino acids. V was pared by 3 bases and J by 2 bases, with 4 bases of the junction left unmatched.